A single sample gave rise to the 19 T cell receptor beta chains below, sequenced in a study of cytomegalovirus exposure and HLA in healthy donors. PCR amplification relied on 60 Vbeta primers (plus 13 Jbeta primers). Measured with immunoSEQ multiplex PCR; TCRdb has only the in-frame clones, and not every one. The table lists 150,000 or so clones, about 70% of them singletons. Material: PBMCs. The receptors here all came from a man aged 25 to 40 in good health and CMV-seropositive.

V and J are TRBV19 and TRBJ1-4; D is perhaps TRBD1 (5 bases). The CDR3 has 15 residues. Germline assignment: CDR1 LNHDA and CDR2 SQIVND (reference sequence). The V end was cut by 10 bases, the J end by 0 bases, with 15 bases between. The chain's CDR3 is CATATPTATNEKLFF. As DNA, the CDR3 is TGTGCCACCGCCACCCCGACAGCAACTAATGAAAAACTGTTTTTT.

The gene calls are TRBV19 and TRBJ2-7; D may be TRBD1 (6 bases). CDR1 is LNHDA, CDR2 SQIVND, per germline (reference sequence). Between the trimmed V and J ends, which lost 1 base and 3 bases, there was a span of 10 bases. The CDR3 is 14 amino acids. CDR3 loop: CASSIGGRGYEQYF. In nucleotides, the CDR3 is TGTGCCAGTAGTATAGGTGGCAGGGGCTACGAGCAGTACTTC.

The chain employs TRBV28 and TRBJ2-3, with D unresolved. Deletions cut 2 bases from V and 3 bases from J, with 6 bases between. Germline assignment: CDR1 MDHEN and CDR2 SYDVKM. The CDR3 sequence is 13 residues long. The CDR3 protein is CASSLPGTDTQYF. The CDR3 DNA sequence: TGTGCCAGCAGTTTACCAGGAACAGATACGCAGTATTTT. Complete variable domain (other parts from reference TRBV28 and TRBJ2-3): DVKVTQSSRYLVKRTGEKVFLECVQDMDHENMFWYRQDPGLGLRLIYFSYDVKMKEKGDIPEGYSVSREKKERFSLILESASTNQTSMYLCASSLPGTDTQYFGPGTRLTVL.

V and J are TRBV7-9 and TRBJ2-3, with D tentatively TRBD1 (5 bases). V lost 3 bases and J lost 0, with 10 bases in between. This CDR3 has 15 residues. Germline-derived CDR1 and CDR2 are SEHNR and FQNEAQ (reference sequence). The CDR3 loop reads CASSLVQGSTDTQYF. CDR3 nucleotide sequence: TGTGCCAGCAGCTTGGTCCAGGGCAGCACAGATACGCAGTATTTT.

The V and J genes are TRBV2 and TRBJ2-5, with D perhaps being TRBD1 or TRBD2 (5 bases each). The last part of the DNA fits TRBJ2-7 better; the J call may be wrong. Germline CDR1 reads SNHLY; CDR2 reads FYNNEI. CDR3 length equals 14 residues. CDR3 in DNA: TGTGCCAGCAGTGTTTTGCCAGGGCGGGACGAGCAGTACTTC. Translated: CASSVLPGRDEQYF.

In DNA form, the CDR3 reads TGTGCCAGCTCTTGGGGGGGCTCGGGCACAGATACGCAGTATTTT. This translates into CASSWGGSGTDTQYF. The chain recombines TRBV9 with TRBJ2-3; D is perhaps TRBD2 (7 bases). Per the germline V gene, CDR1 is SGDLS and CDR2 is YYNGEE. V shed 7 bases and J shed 1 base, with 16 bases lying between them. This CDR3 has 15 amino acids. Complete variable domain (other parts from reference TRBV9 and TRBJ2-3): DSGVTQTPKHLITATGQRVTLRCSPRSGDLSVYWYQQSLDQGLQFLIQYYNGEERAKGNILERFSAQQFPDLHSELNLSSLELGDSALYFCASSWGGSGTDTQYFGPGTRLTVL.

V gene TRBV7-2 combines with J gene TRBJ2-2, with D possibly being TRBD2 (6 bases). CDR1 SGHTA and CDR2 FQGNSA come from the germline V gene. Between the trimmed V and J ends, which lost 5 bases and 1 base, there was a span of 11 bases. This CDR3 is built from 15 residues. CDR3 DNA sequence: TGTGCCAGCAGCCCGGATAGCGGGAACACCGGGGAGCTGTTTTTT. It codes for CASSPDSGNTGELFF. The variable domain in full, with the rest retrieved from reference TRBV7-2 and TRBJ2-2, is GAGVSQSPSNKVTEKGKDVELRCDPISGHTALYWYRQSLGQGLEFLIYFQGNSAPDKSGLPSDRFSAERTGGSVSTLTIQRTQQEDSAVYLCASSPDSGNTGELFFGEGSRLTVL.

This clone has just a few counts. The CDR3 sequence is CASSSTSGSYNEQFF. CDR3 DNA sequence: TGCGCCAGCAGCTCGACTAGCGGGAGCTACAATGAGCAGTTCTTC. The chain links TRBV5-1 to TRBJ2-1; TRBD2 matches at 12 bases. CDR1 and CDR2 (germline): SGHRS, YFSETQ. Trimming removed 3 bases from V and 3 bases from J; junction bases left unmatched: 1. This CDR3 is built from 15 residues.

V and J are TRBV15 and TRBJ2-1; TRBD2 aligns across 11 bases. V lost 3 bases and J lost 2; bases outside the gene matches: 6. Germline-derived CDR1 and CDR2 are LNHNV and YYDKDF (reference sequence). The CDR3 is 17 residues long. The CDR3 spells CATSRSIAGGPYNEQFF. In nucleotides, the CDR3 is TGTGCCACCAGCAGGTCGATAGCGGGAGGGCCCTACAATGAGCAGTTCTTC.

This chain joins TRBV18 and TRBJ1-4, with 10 positions matching TRBD1. V lost 3 bases and J lost 7; bases outside the gene matches: 5. CDR1 KGHSH and CDR2 LQKENI come from the germline V gene. The CDR3 is 15 amino acids. CDR3 in DNA: TGTGCCAGCTCACCCCTGGACAGGGGGAGTGAAAAACTGTTTTTT. Translated: CASSPLDRGSEKLFF.

The chain is built from TRBV18 and TRBJ1-1, with 8 nucleotides matching TRBD1. The junction had 9 bases not matched to a gene; V was cut back by 3 bases and J by 9 bases. CDR1 KGHSH and CDR2 LQKENI come from the germline V gene. This CDR3 is built from 14 residues. CDR3 sequence reads: CASSPTTRDRQAFF. In DNA, the CDR3 is TGTGCCAGCTCACCCACCACTCGGGACAGGCAAGCTTTCTTT.

J is TRBJ1-1 and V is TRBV28; 7 nucleotides line up with TRBD1. CDR3 length equals 13 residues. Unmatched junction bases numbered 0, after V lost 1 base and J lost 4 bases. The V gene's germline CDR1 is MDHEN and CDR2 SYDVKM. For the CDR3, the DNA is TGTGCCAGCAGTTTATACAGGGGCACTGAAGCTTTCTTT. It specifies CASSLYRGTEAFF.

This chain joins TRBV5-6 and TRBJ1-2; D call uncertain. This CDR3 has 14 amino acids. V lost 6 bases to trimming and J lost 0 bases, with 12 bases between them. Germline CDR1 reads SGHDT; CDR2 reads YYEEEE. CDR3 loop: CASNLRQTNYGYTF. The CDR3 DNA follows: TGTGCCAGCAACTTAAGACAAACTAACTATGGCTACACCTTC.

This chain uses TRBV11-2 with TRBJ2-7, with 7 bases that match TRBD2. J gave up 2 bases and V 5 bases, and 6 bases lay outside the gene matches. The CDR3 runs to 14 residues. Germline CDR1 reads SGHAT; CDR2 reads FQNNGV. The DNA of the CDR3 is TGTGCCAGCAGCCAAGTGGGGGGGACCTACGAGCAGTACTTC. Translating gives CASSQVGGTYEQYF.

The rearrangement joins TRBV10-3 to TRBJ1-1; maybe TRBD1 (6 bases). The germline gives CDR1 ENHRY, CDR2 SYGVKD. The CDR3 length is 14 residues. V was clipped by 5 bases and J by 1 base, with 11 bases between them. DNA of the CDR3: TGTGCCATCAGTAACGGACAGCAGAACACTGAAGCTTTCTTT. Translation: CAISNGQQNTEAFF.

The table lists this clone with a count of one. J is TRBJ2-5 and V is TRBV5-4; TRBD1 matches at 7 bases. This CDR3 spans 14 amino acids. Germline assignment: CDR1 SGHNT and CDR2 YYREEE (reference sequence). V gave up 3 bases and J gave up 2 bases; unmatched junction bases: 4. The CDR3, as DNA: TGTGCCAGCAGCTCCCGACAGGGTCAAGAGACCCAGTACTTC. Its translation is CASSSRQGQETQYF.

CDR3 coding DNA: TGCGCCAGCAGCCAAGGGGGCCCGGGACTAGCTCTCGGGTATGAGCAGTTCTTC. This sequence encodes CASSQGGPGLALGYEQFF. The genes are TRBV4-1 and TRBJ2-1; 9 positions match TRBD2. Looked up from germline, CDR1 is MGHRA and CDR2 is YSYEKL. The length of the CDR3 is 18 residues. Trimming cost V 1 base and J 8 bases; bases outside gene matches: 15.

CDR3 in DNA: TGTGCCAGCAGGTCGCAGGGGGCTAAAAACATTCAGTACTTC. Its translation: CASRSQGAKNIQYF. The chain recombines TRBV28 with TRBJ2-4, with 8 bases matching TRBD1. With V trimmed by 6 bases and J by 4 bases, 5 bases remained unmatched. In germline, CDR1 is MDHEN, CDR2 SYDVKM. The CDR3 covers 14 residues.

This sequence joins TRBV10-3 and TRBJ2-5; 9 nucleotides match TRBD1. This CDR3 comprises 16 residues. J gave up 3 bases and V 3 bases, and 8 bases lay outside the gene matches. Per germline, CDR1 ENHRY and CDR2 SYGVKD. The CDR3 DNA reads as TGTGCCATCAGTGATCCGGACAGGGGTGGGGAAGAGACCCAGTACTTC. The encoded protein is CAISDPDRGGEETQYF.